This section outlines one T cell receptor beta chain sequence together with its context. Its antigen is not known. Diagnoses rested on clinical symptoms, serum thyroxine and TRAb, thyroid ultrasound and orbital computed tomography. This specimen belongs to a study of T cells in Graves' hyperthyroidism and ophthalmopathy. Whole-study results and caveats: Ophthalmopathy prediction by the model preceded onset by a median 6.5 months.

There were TCR beta CDR3 regions amplified from RNA transcripts. HTBI primers were used for first-round RT-PCR of the TCR CDR3. TCRdb processed the multiplex PCR reads anew with MiXCR; each CDR3 protein has one entry. The sample carries 550,000 to 700,000 distinct CDR3 sequences, around 46% recorded once. In germline, CDR1 is SEHNR, CDR2 FQNEAQ (reference sequence). V was shortened by 5 bases and J by 4 bases, with 17 bases between the two germline ends. This CDR3 comprises 15 residues. The sequencing sample was made of peripheral blood or thyroid tissue (not recorded which). The chain combines TRBV7-9 with TRBJ2-5, with D possibly TRBD2 on 6 matching bases. The clonotype originates from an adult woman with Graves' disease, either hyperthyroidism or ophthalmopathy (not recorded which). CDR3 nucleotide sequence: TGTGCCAGCAGCGTAGGGACTTTGGTGGGAGAGACCCAGTACTTC. Translated: CASSVGTLVGETQYF.